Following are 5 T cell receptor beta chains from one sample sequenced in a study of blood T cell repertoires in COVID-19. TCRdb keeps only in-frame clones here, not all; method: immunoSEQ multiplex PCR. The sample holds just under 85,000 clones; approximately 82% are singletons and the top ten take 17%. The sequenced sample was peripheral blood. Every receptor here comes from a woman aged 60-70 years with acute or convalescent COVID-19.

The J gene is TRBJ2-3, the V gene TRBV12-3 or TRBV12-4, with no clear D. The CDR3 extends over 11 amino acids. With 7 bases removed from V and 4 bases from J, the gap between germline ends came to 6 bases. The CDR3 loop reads CASKSADTQYF. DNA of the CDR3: TGTGCCAGCAAAAGCGCAGATACGCAGTATTTT.

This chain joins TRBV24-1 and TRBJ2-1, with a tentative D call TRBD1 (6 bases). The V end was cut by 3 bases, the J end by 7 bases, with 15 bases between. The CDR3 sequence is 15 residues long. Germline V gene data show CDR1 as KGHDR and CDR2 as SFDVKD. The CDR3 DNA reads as TGTGCCACCAGTGATGATAGGGGGATAGCTAATGAGCAGTTCTTC. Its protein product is CATSDDRGIANEQFF.

The CDR3 region is CASSYSGRADEAFF. The CDR3 DNA is TGTGCCAGCAGTTACTCGGGCAGGGCGGATGAAGCTTTCTTT. The chain couples TRBV6-2 or TRBV6-3 to TRBJ1-1, with a weak D call TRBD1 (5 bases). Trimming cost V 0 bases and J 7 bases, with 12 bases left between them. Germline CDR1 MNHEY, CDR2 SVGEGT. This CDR3 has 14 residues.

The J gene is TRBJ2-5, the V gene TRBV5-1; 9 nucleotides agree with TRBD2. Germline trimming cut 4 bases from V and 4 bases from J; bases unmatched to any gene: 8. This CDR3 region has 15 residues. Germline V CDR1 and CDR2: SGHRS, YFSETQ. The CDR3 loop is CASSIAGEFGETQYF. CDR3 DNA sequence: TGCGCCAGCAGCATAGCGGGAGAGTTTGGAGAGACCCAGTACTTC.

The CDR3 nucleotides are TGTGCCAGCAGCCCTACTAGGGGGTCGAACACTGAAGCTTTCTTT. Its translation is CASSPTRGSNTEAFF. V and J are TRBV7-2 and TRBJ1-1; D is perhaps TRBD1 (6 bases). The CDR3 is made up of 15 amino acids. Trimming took off 5 bases at V and 1 base at J, with 14 bases between the two ends. Per the germline V gene, CDR1 is SGHTA and CDR2 is FQGNSA.